This TCR beta chain is drawn from a study of blood T cell repertoires in COVID-19. The overall study: The study drew acute and convalescent COVID-19 samples from the United States, Italy and Spain. Sources were T cells, B-cell-depleted T cells, or PBMCs; the material itself was cDNA or gDNA.

Original analysis: How many nucleated cells were present was estimated from reference gene primer amplification. Assay used: immunoSEQ multiplex PCR; TCRdb lists only in-frame clones, some missing. For V, J and clone size, that table is used; D and trimming come from the DNA. This sample has around 300,000 clones; over 75% occur once, and the top ten carry approximately 4%. The CDR3 extends over 12 amino acids. Germline CDR1 is MNHEY and CDR2 is SVGAGI. With 4 bases removed from V and 6 bases from J, the gap between germline ends came to 6 bases. This sequence originates from a woman between 45 and 65 years old with active or convalescent COVID-19. V and J are TRBV6-5 and TRBJ2-2; D call uncertain. The sample comprised peripheral blood. CDR3 sequence: CASSSQAGELFF. Here the CDR3 DNA reads TGTGCCAGCAGTTCCCAGGCCGGGGAGCTGTTTTTT.